These 10 T cell receptor beta chains were all obtained from the same sample, sequenced in a study of cytomegalovirus exposure and HLA in healthy donors. A multiplex PCR was run with 60 Vbeta primers and 13 Jbeta primers. Sequencing used immunoSEQ multiplex PCR; TCRdb keeps in-frame clones, though not all of them. The table has roughly 180,000 clones, 75% seen once. The sample consisted of PBMCs. The receptor set was obtained from a woman in her 40s in good health and CMV-seropositive.

This clone was detected only a few times. This chain connects TRBV19 to TRBJ2-2; weak D call: TRBD2 (5 bases). CDR3 length equals 14 residues. Germline V gene lookup returns CDR1 LNHDA and CDR2 SQIVND (reference sequence). The germline V and J ends were trimmed by 10 bases and 2 bases, with 14 bases remaining between them. The CDR3 region has the DNA TGTGCCACCAAGACTAATAGAAACACCGGGGAGCTGTTTTTT. The encoded protein is CATKTNRNTGELFF. Full variable domain (missing parts from reference TRBV19 and TRBJ2-2): DGGITQSPKYLFRKEGQNVTLSCEQNLNHDAMYWYRQDPGQGLRLIYYSQIVNDFQKGDIAEGYSVSREKKESFPLTVTSAQKNPTAFYLCATKTNRNTGELFFGEGSRLTVL.

The gene calls are TRBV25-1 and TRBJ2-7, with D possibly TRBD1 on 5 matching bases. The CDR3 consists of 13 residues. Germline CDR1 MGHDK, CDR2 SYGVNS. Trimming pared 3 bases from V and 7 bases from J, leaving 13 bases between. CDR3 region: CASSEAGLGEQYF. Here the CDR3 DNA reads TGTGCCAGCAGTGAGGCAGGGTTGGGGGAGCAGTACTTC.

A single count supports this clone. The chain links TRBV28 to TRBJ2-7; 12 nucleotides align to TRBD2. Trimming cost V 6 bases and J 4 bases; bases outside gene matches: 7. There are 15 residues in the CDR3. CDR1 is MDHEN and CDR2 is SYDVKM in the germline V gene. CDR3 sequence (DNA): TGTGCCAGCAGGCCGGGACTAGCGGGCGATTACGAGCAGTACTTC. This sequence encodes CASRPGLAGDYEQYF.

This clone was detected only a few times. Mismatch with germline at one junction end may stem from a read error. The chain carries TRBV7-7 and TRBJ1-2, with TRBD1 matching over 8 bases. Germline V gives CDR1 SSHAT, CDR2 FNYEAQ (reference sequence). The CDR3 is 14 residues long. In DNA form, the CDR3 reads TGTGCTAGCAGCCCGATGACAGGGGACTATGGCTACACCTTC. This codes for CASSPMTGDYGYTF.

V gene TRBV6-1 combines with J gene TRBJ2-1; D is unclear. The germline V gene encodes CDR1 MNHNS and CDR2 SASEGT. V was shortened by 7 bases and J by 0 bases, with 7 bases between the two germline ends. The CDR3 consists of 13 residues. For the CDR3, the DNA is TGTGCCAGCAAACCTAGCTCCTACAATGAGCAGTTCTTC. It encodes CASKPSSYNEQFF.

The gene calls are TRBV9 and TRBJ1-1; D not resolved. The CDR3 has 13 residues. Trimming took off 4 bases at V and 7 bases at J, with 14 bases between the two ends. Germline-derived CDR1 and CDR2 are SGDLS and YYNGEE. CDR3 amino acids: CASSPITDGEAFF. CDR3 bases: TGTGCCAGCAGCCCAATCACAGACGGTGAAGCTTTCTTT.

In this sample, this clone turned up once. The chain uses TRBV28 and TRBJ1-1, with D unclear. The CDR3 has 14 amino acids. Deletions cut 3 bases from V and 9 bases from J, with 17 bases between. Germline-derived CDR1 and CDR2 are MDHEN and SYDVKM. This chain's CDR3 is CASSLRPRSGKAFF. The DNA of the CDR3 is TGTGCCAGCAGTTTGAGGCCCCGGTCGGGAAAAGCTTTCTTT.

CDR3 region: CASHSRSSYEQYF. The CDR3 coding sequence is TGTGCCAGCCACAGCCGGTCCTCCTACGAGCAGTACTTC. The rearrangement joins TRBV6-6 to TRBJ2-7; D not certain. From germline, CDR1 is MNHNY and CDR2 SVGAGI (reference sequence). V was cut by 8 bases and J by 0 bases, with 11 bases left in between. The CDR3 length is 13 residues.

J is TRBJ2-3 and V is TRBV7-9, with 9 bases lining up with TRBD2. Germline loops: CDR1 SEHNR, CDR2 FQNEAQ (reference sequence). V was clipped by 5 bases and J by 6 bases; unmatched bases: 9. This CDR3 has 15 residues. The CDR3: CASSQTSGPLDTQYF. The CDR3 nucleotides read TGTGCCAGCAGCCAGACTAGCGGACCCTTGGATACGCAGTATTTT. The full variable domain, with the rest looked up from reference TRBV7-9 and TRBJ2-3, is DTGVSQNPRHKITKRGQNVTFRCDPISEHNRLYWYRQTLGQGPEFLTYFQNEAQLEKSRLLSDRFSAERPKGSFSTLEIQRTEQGDSAMYLCASSQTSGPLDTQYFGPGTRLTVL.

This clone was seen a single time. CDR3 sequence reads: CASSSTGGANTEAFF. DNA for the CDR3: TGTGCCAGCAGTTCGACAGGGGGCGCGAACACTGAAGCTTTCTTT. The chain employs TRBV28 and TRBJ1-1; 10 bases map to TRBD1. The CDR3 spans 15 residues. V was clipped by 4 bases and J by 1 base; unmatched bases: 3. The germline V gene has CDR1 MDHEN and CDR2 SYDVKM. Using reference TRBV28 and TRBJ1-1 for the parts outside the CDR3, the full variable domain is DVKVTQSSRYLVKRTGEKVFLECVQDMDHENMFWYRQDPGLGLRLIYFSYDVKMKEKGDIPEGYSVSREKKERFSLILESASTNQTSMYLCASSSTGGANTEAFFGQGTRLTVV.